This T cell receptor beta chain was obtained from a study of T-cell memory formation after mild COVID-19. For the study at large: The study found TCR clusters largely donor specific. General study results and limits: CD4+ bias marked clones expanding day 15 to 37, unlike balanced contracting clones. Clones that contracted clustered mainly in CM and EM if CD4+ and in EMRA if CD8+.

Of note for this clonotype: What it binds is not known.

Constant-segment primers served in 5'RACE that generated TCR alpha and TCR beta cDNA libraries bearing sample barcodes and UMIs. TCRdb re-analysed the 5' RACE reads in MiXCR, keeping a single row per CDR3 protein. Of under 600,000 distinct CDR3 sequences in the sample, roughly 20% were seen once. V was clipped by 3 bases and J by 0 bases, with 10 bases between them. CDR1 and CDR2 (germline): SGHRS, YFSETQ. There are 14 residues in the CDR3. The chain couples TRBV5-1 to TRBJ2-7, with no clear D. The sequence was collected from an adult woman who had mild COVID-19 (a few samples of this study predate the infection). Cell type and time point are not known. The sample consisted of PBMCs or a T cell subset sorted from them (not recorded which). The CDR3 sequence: CASSSGSNSYEQYF. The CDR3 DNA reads TGCGCCAGCAGCTCCGGCAGTAACTCCTACGAGCAGTACTTC.